This record concerns one T cell receptor beta chain sequence. Antigen unknown. This CDR3 is built from 13 residues. Germline-derived CDR1 and CDR2 are SQVTM and ANQGSEA. The data belong to a study of CXCR3-negative and CXCR3-positive naive CD8 T cells. The overall study: The libraries yielded roughly 150 million TRB reads, about 1.5 +/- 0.3 million each. The study, taken as a whole, reports: The study found comparably high diversity in both naive subsets and much lower diversity in memory CD8+ cells. Compared with CXCR3-negative naive cells, CXCR3-positive naive cells showed more hydrophobic TRB CDR3s.

The CD45RO-CCR7+CD27+CD95- phenotype denoted naive CD8+ T cells. It was by 5' RACE with UMI labels that the TRB cDNA libraries were prepared. TCRdb derives one entry per CDR3 protein from the 5' RACE reads, leaving out DNA. This repertoire includes 60,000 to 65,000 distinct CDR3 sequences. The receptor was isolated from a human donor in good health. Some clones in this sample may be carry-over from other donors' samples. The sample taken for sequencing was naive CXCR3+ CD8+ T cells from blood. Subset reported: CD45RO-CCR7+CD27+CD95- naive CD8+ T cells expressing CXCR3 (TNR3+). The V gene is TRBV29-1, the J gene TRBJ2-7; the D call from TCRdb, TRBD1, cannot be confirmed without DNA. CDR3: CSVEVGWGYEQYF.